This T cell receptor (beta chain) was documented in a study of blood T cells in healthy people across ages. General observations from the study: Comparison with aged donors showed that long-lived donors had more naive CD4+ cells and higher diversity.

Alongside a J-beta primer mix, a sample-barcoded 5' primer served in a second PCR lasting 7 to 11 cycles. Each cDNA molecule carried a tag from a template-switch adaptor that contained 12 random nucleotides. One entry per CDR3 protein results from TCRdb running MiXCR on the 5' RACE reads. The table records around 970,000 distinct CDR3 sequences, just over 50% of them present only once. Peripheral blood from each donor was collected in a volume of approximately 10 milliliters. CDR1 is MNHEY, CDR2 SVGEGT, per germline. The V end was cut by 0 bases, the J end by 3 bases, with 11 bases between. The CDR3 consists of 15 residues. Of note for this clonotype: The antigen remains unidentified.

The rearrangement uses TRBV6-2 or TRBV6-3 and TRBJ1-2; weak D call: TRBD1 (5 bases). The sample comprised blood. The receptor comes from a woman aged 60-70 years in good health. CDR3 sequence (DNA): TGTGCCAGCAGTTACTCGAAAAGGGGAGACTATGGCTACACCTTC. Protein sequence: CASSYSKRGDYGYTF.